This TCR beta chain was identified in a study of OX40 agonist ivuxolimab in advanced cancers. Overall study results and limits: Some of the nonresponding patients also showed low levels of normalized T-cell clonal expansion.

Of note for this clone: Its antigen is unknown.

The germline V and J ends were trimmed by 2 bases and 0 bases, with 11 bases remaining between them. Germline V gives CDR1 KGHSH, CDR2 LQKENI. This CDR3 has 15 residues. Generated by immunoSEQ multiplex PCR, the TCRdb table keeps only in-frame clones and is missing some. The sample holds just under 75,000 clones, around 90% seen once. The rearrangement joins TRBV18 to TRBJ2-7, with unresolved D. The clonotype originates from an adult with an advanced solid tumor such as melanoma, head and neck, liver or kidney cancer. The material was CD4+ or CD8+ T cells sorted from blood, obtained in a trial of the OX40 agonist ivuxolimab. The CDR3 nucleotides are TGTGCCAGCTCACCATCAGCGTCTCACTCCTACGAGCAGTACTTC. This sequence encodes CASSPSASHSYEQYF.